The rows below give T cell receptor beta chains drawn from one sample of a study of shared clonotypes between healthy human individuals. Assay: immunoSEQ multiplex PCR; the TCRdb copy retains only in-frame clones and omits some. The table has a few million clones, more than 90% seen once. Material for sequencing was naive CD4+ T cells sorted from blood. These receptor sequences come from a man between 18 and 35 years old in good health. CDR3s include the opening cysteine and the closing phenylalanine or tryptophan. The order of the fields is D gene, V gene, J gene, clone size, CDR3 length, CDR3 protein, CDR3 DNA. The D gene is left open where the match is weak. Only part of the rows carry a size: once, few, many, or a class if the clone is expanded.

d_gene: NA; v_gene: TRBV28; j_gene: TRBJ2-1; abundance: NA; len: 15; CDR3aa: CASSTSGSSYNEQFF; CDR3nt: TGTGCCAGCAGTACCTCAGGGAGCTCCTACAATGAGCAGTTCTTC
d_gene: NA; v_gene: TRBV6-1; j_gene: TRBJ2-2; abundance: NA; len: 15; CDR3aa: CASNPGQQNTGELFF; CDR3nt: TGTGCCAGCAACCCGGGACAACAGAACACCGGGGAGCTGTTTTTT
d_gene: TRBD1; v_gene: TRBV6-6; j_gene: TRBJ2-5; abundance: NA; len: 16; CDR3aa: CASSNGDRGRQETQYF; CDR3nt: TGTGCCAGCAGTAATGGGGACAGGGGGCGACAAGAGACCCAGTACTTC
d_gene: TRBD2; v_gene: TRBV30; j_gene: TRBJ2-3; abundance: NA; len: 17; CDR3aa: CAWSVGWTSGSTDTQYF; CDR3nt: TGTGCCTGGAGTGTAGGGTGGACTAGCGGGAGCACAGATACGCAGTATTTT
d_gene: NA; v_gene: TRBV29-1; j_gene: TRBJ2-1; abundance: NA; len: 13; CDR3aa: CSVETGSYNEQFF; CDR3nt: TGCAGCGTGGAAACAGGGTCCTACAATGAGCAGTTCTTC
d_gene: TRBD1; v_gene: TRBV2; j_gene: TRBJ2-1; abundance: NA; len: 14; CDR3aa: CASRTTGMEYEQFF; CDR3nt: TGTGCCAGCAGGACGACAGGGATGGAGTATGAGCAGTTCTTC
d_gene: NA; v_gene: TRBV11-2; j_gene: TRBJ2-7; abundance: NA; len: 14; CDR3aa: CASSLDLGVSEQYF; CDR3nt: TGTGCCAGCAGCTTAGATTTGGGGGTTAGCGAGCAGTACTTC
d_gene: TRBD2; v_gene: TRBV6-5; j_gene: TRBJ2-1; abundance: NA; len: 16; CDR3aa: CASSSGTSGRYNEQFF; CDR3nt: TGTGCCAGCAGTTCAGGGACTAGCGGGAGGTACAATGAGCAGTTCTTC
d_gene: TRBD2; v_gene: TRBV7-9; j_gene: TRBJ2-1; abundance: NA; len: 18; CDR3aa: CASSLVSLLAGTYNEQFF; CDR3nt: TGTGCCAGCAGCTTAGTTTCCCTCCTAGCGGGCACCTACAATGAGCAGTTCTTC
d_gene: NA; v_gene: TRBV7-9; j_gene: TRBJ1-2; abundance: NA; len: 13; CDR3aa: CASSSEANYGYTF; CDR3nt: TGTGCCAGCAGCTCGGAAGCTAACTATGGCTACACCTTC
d_gene: TRBD2; v_gene: TRBV9; j_gene: TRBJ2-7; abundance: NA; len: 17; CDR3aa: CASSVGLAGGISYEQYF; CDR3nt: TGTGCCAGCAGCGTAGGACTAGCGGGAGGGATCTCCTACGAGCAGTACTTC
d_gene: NA; v_gene: TRBV7-8; j_gene: TRBJ1-1; abundance: NA; len: 14; CDR3aa: CASSFSGSHTEAFF; CDR3nt: TGTGCCAGCAGCTTTTCGGGTTCGCACACTGAAGCTTTCTTT
d_gene: TRBD2; v_gene: TRBV7-9; j_gene: TRBJ2-3; abundance: NA; len: 16; CDR3aa: CASSPTGLAGGDTQYF; CDR3nt: TGTGCCAGCAGCCCTACGGGACTAGCGGGAGGAGATACGCAGTATTTT
d_gene: TRBD1; v_gene: TRBV29-1; j_gene: TRBJ1-2; abundance: NA; len: 12; CDR3aa: CSVRTGGWGYTF; CDR3nt: TGCAGCGTTCGGACAGGGGGCTGGGGCTACACCTTC
d_gene: TRBD1; v_gene: TRBV7-2; j_gene: TRBJ2-5; abundance: NA; len: 15; CDR3aa: CASSFDRGTQETQYF; CDR3nt: TGTGCCAGCAGCTTCGACAGGGGGACACAAGAGACCCAGTACTTC
d_gene: NA; v_gene: TRBV4-2; j_gene: TRBJ2-2; abundance: NA; len: 16; CDR3aa: CASSQDLVGNTGELFF; CDR3nt: TGTGCCAGCAGCCAAGATCTCGTTGGGAACACCGGGGAGCTGTTTTTT
d_gene: TRBD1; v_gene: TRBV10-3; j_gene: TRBJ1-4; abundance: NA; len: 14; CDR3aa: CAISDIGGSEKLFF; CDR3nt: TGTGCCATCAGTGATATAGGGGGCAGTGAAAAACTGTTTTTT
d_gene: NA; v_gene: TRBV2; j_gene: TRBJ2-7; abundance: once; len: 13; CDR3aa: CASSRDGAYEQYF; CDR3nt: TGTGCCAGCAGCCGGGACGGGGCCTACGAGCAGTACTTC
d_gene: NA; v_gene: TRBV2; j_gene: TRBJ1-4; abundance: NA; len: 14; CDR3aa: CASSGGRHPEKLFF; CDR3nt: TGTGCCAGCAGTGGCGGTCGACACCCGGAAAAACTGTTTTTT
d_gene: NA; v_gene: TRBV7-2; j_gene: TRBJ2-6; abundance: NA; len: 16; CDR3aa: CASSPSASRGANVLTF; CDR3nt: TGTGCCAGCAGCCCCAGTGCCTCGCGGGGGGCCAACGTCCTGACTTTC
d_gene: NA; v_gene: TRBV30; j_gene: TRBJ2-3; abundance: NA; len: 12; CDR3aa: CAWNWGTDTQYF; CDR3nt: TGTGCCTGGAACTGGGGGACAGATACGCAGTATTTT